This entry is about one T cell receptor (beta chain). The antigen it recognizes is unknown. It has no much larger one-base neighbor in the sample; base qualities were not kept. The sample's treatment or condition label is to be understood as: in vitro stimulation with specific CMV peptide epitopes to enrich CMV-specific T cells. This sample was taken from a study of T cell repertoires in cytomegalovirus infection (dated by TCRdb to about 2019). Background for the entire study: Alongside well-studied HLA-B-restricted epitopes, the peptide stimulations were aimed at recently identified HLA-C-restricted CMV epitopes, whose presentation resists viral immunomodulation. Donor HLA type was relevant to the analysis, because carriage of CMV infection together with the matching HLA type was indicated by public TCR beta signatures.

Data came from an Illumina HiSeq 1500. TCRdb reworked the public reads: Q25 trimming with fastp, MiXCR clone assembly, productive beta chains retained. One record per CDR3 amino acid sequence lists the most common genes and DNA. The sample table shows about half a million distinct CDR3 sequences, and 30% to 40% are seen once. The ten largest clones add up to about 17% of the sample. In the germline V gene, CDR1 corresponds to MNHNS and CDR2 to SASEGT. The cysteine opens and the phenylalanine closes a CDR3 of 16 amino acids. CDR3 DNA only is kept here, 48 bases in frame from base 1. Germline trimming amounts to 7 bases on V and 5 bases on J, with 9 as the count of junction bases outside the gene matches. The investigation overall reported the following: In both this cohort and an independent cohort of under 450 donors, the cumulative frequency of public TCR beta family members distinguished carriers of CMV infection plus the relevant HLA type. The ex vivo response was dominated by HLA-C-restricted CMV-specific TCR beta clonotypes, and the single most frequent clonotype in two of eight donors was supplied by these HLA-C-restricted clonotypes.

The sequence links TRBV6-1 to TRBJ2-2; 11 middle bases align to TRBD1. Sequences were derived from cultured PBMCs, sampled from culture after CMV antigen stimulation. The clonotype comes from a human donor in good health (CMV status not recorded). Some clones in this sample may be carry-over from other donors' samples. In nucleotide form, the sequence is TGTGCCAGCACCGGATGGGGACAGGGGGGGACCGGGGAGCTGTTTTTT. This is translated as CASTGWGQGGTGELFF.